This TCR beta chain was retrieved from a study of T-cell memory formation after mild COVID-19. The V gene's germline CDR1 is DFQATT and CDR2 SNEGSKA (reference sequence). The V end was cut by 4 bases, the J end by 4 bases, with 11 bases between. There are 13 residues in the CDR3. Each CDR3 protein gets one entry after TCRdb re-called the 5' RACE reads with MiXCR. Of around 13,000 distinct CDR3 sequences listed, 15% to 20% are singletons. The sequence came from a man younger than 30 who had mild COVID-19 (a few samples of this study predate the infection). Cell type and time point are not known. This sequence joins TRBV20-1 and TRBJ2-1; the D gene is possibly TRBD2 (5 bases). The sample taken for sequencing was PBMCs or a T cell subset sorted from them (not recorded which). In DNA, the CDR3 is TGCAGTGCTACGGACTTCACTTACAATGAGCAGTTCTTC. Protein product: CSATDFTYNEQFF.